The 11 T cell receptor beta chains in this list originate from one sample, sequenced in a study of a mutant IDH1 vaccine in newly diagnosed glioma. Method: immunoSEQ multiplex PCR; TCRdb's copy keeps in-frame clones and lacks some. The table has approximately 30,000 clones, 65% to 85% seen once. No antigen is known for these receptors. The time point denotes: week 35, safety follow-up. Vaccine doses each comprised 300 ug of mutant IDH1 20-mer peptide, with topical imiquimod. Sequenced material: PBMCs, taken from a glioma patient whose treatment included an IDH1 peptide vaccine. These receptors all stem from a woman under 40 with glioma. Some clones in this sample may be carry-over from other donors' samples.

The chain couples TRBV7-9 to TRBJ2-1; perhaps D is TRBD1 or TRBD2 (5 bases each). Germline CDR1 is SEHNR and CDR2 is FQNEAQ (reference sequence). Trimming shortened V by 4 bases and J by 8 bases, and 12 bases separated the two germline ends. There are 13 residues in the CDR3. CDR3 nucleotide sequence: TGTGCCAGCAGCTCCCGGGACGTCTATGAGCAGTTCTTC. Amino acids: CASSSRDVYEQFF.

This clone has just one count. This chain connects TRBV30 to TRBJ2-3; perhaps TRBD2 as D (6 bases). Germline CDR1 is GTSNPN and CDR2 is SVGIG (reference sequence). Deletions cut 2 bases from V and 2 bases from J, with 14 bases between. The CDR3 has 15 residues. The CDR3 DNA follows: TGTGCCTGGAGTAGCACTAGCAGCCCCACAGATACGCAGTATTTT. Translation gives CAWSSTSSPTDTQYF. Full variable domain (rest looked up from reference TRBV30 and TRBJ2-3): SQTIHQWPATLVQPVGSPLSLECTVEGTSNPNLYWYRQAAGRGLQLLFYSVGIGQISSEVPQNLSASRPQDRQFILSSKKLLLSDSGFYLCAWSSTSSPTDTQYFGPGTRLTVL.

The chain recombines TRBV2 with TRBJ2-7, with D possibly matching TRBD2 (5 bases). Trimming took off 3 bases at V and 2 bases at J, with 11 bases between the two ends. The CDR3 contains 14 residues. From germline, CDR1 is SNHLY and CDR2 FYNNEI. The chain's CDR3 is CASSETEATYEQYF. The CDR3 DNA sequence: TGTGCCAGCAGTGAGACGGAGGCCACCTACGAGCAGTACTTC.

This clone was found a few times. J is TRBJ1-2 and V is TRBV19; TRBD1 matches at 8 bases. J gave up 4 bases and V 6 bases, and 1 base lay outside the gene matches. CDR3 length equals 12 residues. From germline, CDR1 is LNHDA and CDR2 SQIVND (reference sequence). The CDR3 spells CASRQGAYGYTF. The CDR3, as DNA: TGTGCCAGTAGGCAGGGGGCCTATGGCTACACCTTC.

This clone ranks as medium-sized. Other DNA sequences in the sample encode the same CDR3. The chain has TRBV19 and TRBJ1-1, with D perhaps matching TRBD1 (6 bases). The germline V and J ends were trimmed by 7 bases and 5 bases, with 8 bases remaining between them. CDR1 is LNHDA and CDR2 is SQIVND in the germline V gene (reference sequence). The CDR3 is made up of 11 amino acids. As DNA, the CDR3 is TGTGCCAGTAAGGGGGTTACTGAAGCTTTCTTT. It specifies CASKGVTEAFF.

V and J are TRBV6-1 and TRBJ2-1; 7 bases align to TRBD1. V lost 5 bases, J lost 10 bases, and 8 bases stayed unmatched. This CDR3 has 13 amino acids. Germline CDR1 is MNHNS and CDR2 is SASEGT. In DNA form, the CDR3 reads TGTGCCAGCAGTTCTATACAGGGGCCGGAGCAGTTCTTC. Translated, it gives CASSSIQGPEQFF.

J is TRBJ2-7 and V is TRBV6-5, with D unresolved. V lost 8 bases, J lost 7 bases, and 15 bases lay in between. Germline V gene lookup returns CDR1 MNHEY and CDR2 SVGAGI. CDR3 size: 12 residues. The CDR3 DNA sequence: TGTGCCAGCTCCCTAGGATGGGGAGAGCAGTACTTC. As protein: CASSLGWGEQYF.

The chain employs TRBV7-8 and TRBJ2-3; TRBD1 aligns across 9 bases. CDR3 length: 14 residues. Germline-derived CDR1 and CDR2 are SGHVS and FQNEAQ. V gave up 4 bases and J gave up 4 bases; unmatched junction bases: 3. The CDR3 DNA is TGTGCCAGCAGCTCCGGGACAGGGTCAGATACGCAGTATTTT. This gives the protein CASSSGTGSDTQYF.

The CDR3, as DNA: TGTGCCAGCAGCGTAACCTCGGGGTTTCCAGTATCCAACGAGCAGTACTTC. The encoded protein is CASSVTSGFPVSNEQYF. This chain connects TRBV9 to TRBJ2-7; D is possibly TRBD2 (5 bases). The CDR3 spans 17 residues. Trimming removed 1 base from V and 5 bases from J, with 22 bases in between. CDR1 is SGDLS, CDR2 YYNGEE, per germline.

The chain joins TRBV7-9 to TRBJ2-3; D uncertain. CDR1 is SEHNR and CDR2 is FQNEAQ in the germline V gene (reference sequence). With 6 bases removed from V and 1 base from J, the gap between germline ends came to 14 bases. The CDR3 loop spans 15 amino acids. This chain's CDR3 is CASSPPQERTDTQYF. The DNA for the CDR3 is TGTGCCAGCAGTCCCCCCCAAGAGCGCACAGATACGCAGTATTTT.

The rearrangement links TRBV7-9 to TRBJ1-1; no definite D call. Germline V CDR1 and CDR2: SEHNR, FQNEAQ (reference sequence). V was trimmed by 2 bases and J by 7 bases, leaving 17 bases between them. The CDR3 extends over 15 amino acids. In nucleotides, the CDR3 is TGTGCCAGCAGCTTAAATGTGGGCACTCGGGGTGAAGCTTTCTTT. Its protein is CASSLNVGTRGEAFF.